The clone carrying this T cell receptor beta chain was seen more than once but under ten times. Antigen unknown. These data come from a study of identical twins. Study-wide results and caveats: Whereas memory repertoires showed no such difference, abundant cord blood beta clonotypes carried fewer insertions.

The CDR3 spans 14 residues. The V gene's germline CDR1 is MNHNS and CDR2 SASEGT. V shed 9 bases and J shed 1 base, with 12 bases lying between them. Healthy Caucasian donors formed the entire cohort. TCRdb re-called the 5' RACE reads with MiXCR, one entry per CDR3 protein. The sample includes 650,000 to 800,000 distinct CDR3 sequences, around 8.3% of them seen just once. These sequences were also reported in another study, on yellow fever vaccine responses in identical twins.

The chain links TRBV6-1 to TRBJ2-2; D remains unclear. The TCR sequence derives from a woman in her late teens or twenties in good health. The sequencing sample was made of PBMCs. The CDR3 coding sequence is TGTGCCAGTTGGGCCCTTCTGAACACCGGGGAGCTGTTTTTT. Its protein product is CASWALLNTGELFF.